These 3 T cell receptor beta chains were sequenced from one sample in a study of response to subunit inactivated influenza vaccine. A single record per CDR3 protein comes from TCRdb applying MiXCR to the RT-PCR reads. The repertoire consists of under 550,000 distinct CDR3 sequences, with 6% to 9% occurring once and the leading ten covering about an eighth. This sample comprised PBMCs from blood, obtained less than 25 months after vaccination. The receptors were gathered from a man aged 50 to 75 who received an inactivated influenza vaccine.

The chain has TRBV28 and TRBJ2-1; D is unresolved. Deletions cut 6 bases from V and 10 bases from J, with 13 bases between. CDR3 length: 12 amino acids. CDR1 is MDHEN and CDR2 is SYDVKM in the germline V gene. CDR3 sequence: CASRSTAYEQFF. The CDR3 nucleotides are TGTGCCAGCAGAAGCACGGCGTACGAGCAGTTCTTC.

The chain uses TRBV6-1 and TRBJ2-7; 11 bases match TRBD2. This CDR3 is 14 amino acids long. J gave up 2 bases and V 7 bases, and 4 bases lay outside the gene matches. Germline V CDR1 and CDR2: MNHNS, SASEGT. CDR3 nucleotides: TGTGCCAGCACCTGGACTAGCGGGCCCTACGAGCAGTACTTC. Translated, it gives CASTWTSGPYEQYF.

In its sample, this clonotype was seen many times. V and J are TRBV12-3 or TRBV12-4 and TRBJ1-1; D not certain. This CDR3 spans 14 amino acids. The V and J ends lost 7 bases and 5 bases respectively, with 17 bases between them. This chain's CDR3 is CASTLGGRRTEAFF. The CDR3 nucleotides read TGTGCCAGCACCTTGGGAGGTAGGCGGACTGAAGCTTTCTTT.